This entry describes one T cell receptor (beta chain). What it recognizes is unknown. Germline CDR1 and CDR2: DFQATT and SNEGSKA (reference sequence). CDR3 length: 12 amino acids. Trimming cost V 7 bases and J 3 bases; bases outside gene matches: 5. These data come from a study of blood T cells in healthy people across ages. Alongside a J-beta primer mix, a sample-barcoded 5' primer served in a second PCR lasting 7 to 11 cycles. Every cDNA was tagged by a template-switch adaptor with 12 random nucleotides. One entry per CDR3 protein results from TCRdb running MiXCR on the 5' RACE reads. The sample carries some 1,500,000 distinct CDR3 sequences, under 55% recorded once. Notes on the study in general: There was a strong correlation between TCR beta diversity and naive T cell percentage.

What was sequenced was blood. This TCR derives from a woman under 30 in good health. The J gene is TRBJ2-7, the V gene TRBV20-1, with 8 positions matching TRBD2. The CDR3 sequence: CSVTSGDYEQYF. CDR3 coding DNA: TGCAGTGTTACTAGCGGTGACTACGAGCAGTACTTC.